This T cell receptor beta chain was observed in a study of blood T cell repertoires in COVID-19 (dated by TCRdb to 2020 to 2021). As for the study more broadly: Samples from collaborators originated in the United States, Italy and Spain and spanned both the acute and convalescent phases of COVID-19. The material from the prospective study consisted of cDNA or gDNA derived from T cells, B-cell-depleted T cells, or PBMCs. Deeply sampled blood TCRbeta repertoires from subjects exposed to, actively infected with, or recovered from COVID-19 were included in the dataset. The repertoires were released in a freely available public database intended as a resource for research on the immune response to SARS-CoV-2. Samples came from the ongoing ImmuneRACE study (first 160 participants) plus 1,254 subjects from 6 global collaborators. Nearly every sample came with metadata listing a de-identified subject ID, COVID-19 status, age in years and sex. Where available, HLA class I and class II types were taken from metadata supplied by the sample provider and were not determined by assay-based typing. Beyond this particular receptor, the publication reports: Clinical and demographic metadata were provided uncurated, with the amount varying by source and participant.

The collaborating institutions used their own protocols to collect whole blood in K2EDTA tubes. For TCRbeta analysis, collaborators shipped samples in one of three forms: frozen whole blood, isolated PBMCs, or DNA extracted from either of those sample types. The CDR3 holds 12 amino acids from the cysteine to the phenylalanine. Here the CDR3 DNA is all that survives: 36 bases in frame from base 1. CDR1 and CDR2, looked up from the germline V gene (reference sequence), are WNHNN and SYGVQD. Trimming at the junction amounts to 10 bases on V and 4 bases on J, and the germline ends lie 10 bases apart. TCRbeta CDR3 regions were amplified from genomic DNA using the immunoSEQ Assay, a bias-controlled multiplex PCR. For the original study's pipeline: The number of nucleated cells in each sample was estimated by amplification of reference gene primers within the assay. Sequence reads were collapsed and filtered to measure the absolute abundance of every unique TCRbeta CDR3 rearrangement. For each sample, productive Simpson clonality was calculated as the square root of Simpson's diversity index across productive rearrangements. Entries here come from immuneACCESS through TCRdb and include only in-frame sequences with V and J called. Some clones fail to appear in such tables; in the studies checked, an unresolved V gene covers under half of the shortfall, and the cause of the remainder is unknown. D and trimming come from the DNA, and the V and J calls and clone size come from that table. In this sample the table shows about 270,000 clones, 82% of which occur a single time. The ten largest clones take up 2.5% to 3.5% of the sample.

With respect to this clone: The clone's antigen remains unknown. It has no much larger one-base neighbor in the sample; base qualities were not kept.

The TCR comes from a woman aged 18-35 years with acute or convalescent COVID-19. The sequenced material came from peripheral blood. Recombination joined TRBV10-1 with TRBJ2-2; a confident D gene designation cannot be given. This receptor carries the CDR3 CATKSGTGELFF. The sequence in DNA is TGCGCCACAAAGTCGGGCACCGGGGAGCTGTTTTTT.